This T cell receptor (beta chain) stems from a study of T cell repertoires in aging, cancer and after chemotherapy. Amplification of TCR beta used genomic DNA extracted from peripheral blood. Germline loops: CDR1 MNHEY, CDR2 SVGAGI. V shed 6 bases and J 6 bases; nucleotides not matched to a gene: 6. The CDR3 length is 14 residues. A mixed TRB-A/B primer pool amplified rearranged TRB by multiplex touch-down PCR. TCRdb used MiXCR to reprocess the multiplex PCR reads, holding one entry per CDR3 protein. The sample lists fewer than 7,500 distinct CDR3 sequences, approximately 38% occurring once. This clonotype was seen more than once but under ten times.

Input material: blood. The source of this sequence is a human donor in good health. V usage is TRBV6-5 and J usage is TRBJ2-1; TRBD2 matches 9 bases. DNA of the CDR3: TGTGCCAGCAGATTGAAGCGGGGGGCCAATGAGCAGTTCTTC. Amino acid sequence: CASRLKRGANEQFF.